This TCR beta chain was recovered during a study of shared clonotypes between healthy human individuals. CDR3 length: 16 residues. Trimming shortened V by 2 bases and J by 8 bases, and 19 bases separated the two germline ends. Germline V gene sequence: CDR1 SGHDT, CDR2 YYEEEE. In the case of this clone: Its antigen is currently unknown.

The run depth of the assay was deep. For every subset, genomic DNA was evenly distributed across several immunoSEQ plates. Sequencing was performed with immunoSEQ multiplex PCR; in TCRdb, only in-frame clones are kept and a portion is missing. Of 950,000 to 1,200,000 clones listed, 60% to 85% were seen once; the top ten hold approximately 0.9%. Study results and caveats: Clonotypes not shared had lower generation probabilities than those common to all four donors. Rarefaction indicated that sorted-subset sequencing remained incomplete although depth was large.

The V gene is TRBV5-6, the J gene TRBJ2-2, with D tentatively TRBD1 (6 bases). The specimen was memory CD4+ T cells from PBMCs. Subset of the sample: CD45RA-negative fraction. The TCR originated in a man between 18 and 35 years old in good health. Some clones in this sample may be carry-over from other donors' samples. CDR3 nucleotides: TGTGCCAGCAGCTTTACAGGGAGAAGGGATTTGGGGGAGCTGTTTTTT. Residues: CASSFTGRRDLGELFF.